What follows is one T cell receptor (beta chain) and its context. At one boundary the junction diverges from the germline segment, which might be a read error. CDR3 length equals 14 residues. The germline V gene encodes CDR1 MGHRA and CDR2 YSYEKL. The donors were adults (healthy and HIV-negative) with no recent acute infections or vaccinations. Profiling relied on immunoSEQ multiplex PCR, and the TCRdb table lists in-frame clones only, not all of them. There are hundreds of thousands of clones in the sample; 90% to 96% occur only once, and less than 0.06% lies in the top ten. This record comes from a study of shared clonotypes between healthy human individuals.

J is TRBJ2-1 and V is TRBV4-1; tentative D call: TRBD1 (6 bases). Sequencing was done on a sample of naive CD4+ T cells sorted from blood. Stated subset: CD45RA+ positively selected. This sequence originates from a woman in her 30s in good health. CDR3: CVSSPRTVYNEQFF. The DNA for the CDR3 is TGCGTCAGCAGCCCGAGGACAGTGTACAATGAGCAGTTCTTC.